The 7 T cell receptor beta chains presented below share a single source sample, sequenced in a study of blood T cell repertoires in COVID-19. TCRdb's table, derived via immunoSEQ multiplex PCR, lists solely in-frame clones and lacks some. The data contain 100,000 or so clones, roughly 92% of them seen just once; the ten biggest clones take up 5.7%. Sequencing input: peripheral blood. The source is a man between 65 and 85 years old with acute or convalescent COVID-19.

Comments on this clone: One end of the junction is discordant with germline, which a read error may explain. The CDR3 sequence is CASSAGRGINFAF. The CDR3 DNA sequence: TGTGCCAGCAGCGCAGGACGGGGGATTAATTTCGCCTTC. The chain recombines TRBV6-6 with TRBJ1-2; a possible D gene is TRBD1 (5 bases). CDR1 and CDR2 (germline): MNHNY, SVGAGI (reference sequence). CDR3 length: 13 residues.

The chain carries TRBV2 and TRBJ1-5; D possibly corresponds to TRBD1 (6 bases). Between the trimmed V and J ends, which lost 8 bases and 3 bases, there was a span of 8 bases. This CDR3 has 12 residues. Germline V lookup: CDR1 SNHLY, CDR2 FYNNEI. CDR3 DNA: TGTGCCAGCCGACAGGACAATCAGCCCCAGCATTTT. Protein product: CASRQDNQPQHF.

The CDR3 DNA follows: TGTGCCAGCAGCGGACCGACTAGCGGGTCTGACGAGCAGTACTTC. Translated: CASSGPTSGSDEQYF. The chain combines TRBV13 with TRBJ2-7; 10 bases are shared with TRBD2. V dropped 5 bases and J dropped 5; count of bases not matched to a gene: 9. The CDR3 is 15 residues long. Germline CDR1 and CDR2: PRHDT and FYEKMQ (reference sequence).

The chain has TRBV7-2 and TRBJ1-4; 8 bases agree with TRBD1. The CDR3 contains 14 residues. After removal of 3 bases from V and 7 bases from J, the junction contained 4 bases not matched to a gene. CDR1 is SGHTA and CDR2 is FQGNSA in the germline V gene. The CDR3 loop is CASSFWDRSEKLFF. The DNA for the CDR3 is TGTGCCAGCAGCTTTTGGGACAGGTCTGAAAAACTGTTTTTT.

Many counts were recorded for this clone. The J gene is TRBJ2-2, the V gene TRBV27, with 8 nucleotides matching TRBD1. Germline values: CDR1 MNHEY, CDR2 SMNVEV (reference sequence). CDR3 length: 15 amino acids. The V gene end was trimmed by 5 bases and the J gene end by 0 bases; junction bases not matched to a gene: 2. Written as DNA, the CDR3 is TGTGCCAGCAGTACGGACAGGGCGAACACCGGGGAGCTGTTTTTT. Translation gives CASSTDRANTGELFF.

The V call is TRBV15, the J call TRBJ2-7, with a weak D call TRBD2 (5 bases). This CDR3 region has 14 residues. Trimming shortened V by 1 base and J by 4 bases, and 11 bases separated the two germline ends. The germline V gene has CDR1 LNHNV and CDR2 YYDKDF (reference sequence). CDR3 residues: CATSRGGRLYEQYF. The CDR3 nucleotides are TGTGCCACCAGCAGAGGCGGTAGACTATACGAGCAGTACTTC.

The chain has TRBV24-1 and TRBJ1-5, with D possibly matching TRBD1 (5 bases). Germline V CDR1 and CDR2: KGHDR, SFDVKD. V lost 9 bases and J lost 4, with 18 bases in between. CDR3 length: 15 amino acids. The CDR3 DNA follows: TGTGCCACCGGAGCGGAGGGGCAGGGTAATCAGCCCCAGCATTTT. This translates into CATGAEGQGNQPQHF.